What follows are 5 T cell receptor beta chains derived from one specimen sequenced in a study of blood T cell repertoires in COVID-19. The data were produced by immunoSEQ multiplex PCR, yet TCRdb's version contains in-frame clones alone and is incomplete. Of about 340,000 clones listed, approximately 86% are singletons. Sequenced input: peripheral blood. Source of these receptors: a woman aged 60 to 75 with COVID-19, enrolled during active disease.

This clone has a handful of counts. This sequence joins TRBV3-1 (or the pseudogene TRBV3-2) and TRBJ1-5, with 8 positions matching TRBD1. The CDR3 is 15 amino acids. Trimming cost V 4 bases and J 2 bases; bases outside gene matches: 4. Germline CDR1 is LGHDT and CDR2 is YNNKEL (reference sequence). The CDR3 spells CASSLGQGGNQPQHF. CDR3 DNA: TGTGCCAGCAGCCTCGGACAGGGTGGCAATCAGCCCCAGCATTTT.

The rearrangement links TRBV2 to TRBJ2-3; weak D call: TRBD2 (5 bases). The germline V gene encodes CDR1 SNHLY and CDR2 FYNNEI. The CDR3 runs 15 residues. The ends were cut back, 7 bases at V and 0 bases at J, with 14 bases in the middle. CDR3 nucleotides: TGTGCCAGCACCCTCGAGGGAACTAGCACAGATACGCAGTATTTT. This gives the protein CASTLEGTSTDTQYF.

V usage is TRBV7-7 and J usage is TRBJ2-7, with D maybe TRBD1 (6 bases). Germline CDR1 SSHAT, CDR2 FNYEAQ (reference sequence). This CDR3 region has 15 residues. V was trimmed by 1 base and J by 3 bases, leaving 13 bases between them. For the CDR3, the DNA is TGTGCCAGCAGCTTAGAACAGGGAGCATACTACGAGCAGTACTTC. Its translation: CASSLEQGAYYEQYF.

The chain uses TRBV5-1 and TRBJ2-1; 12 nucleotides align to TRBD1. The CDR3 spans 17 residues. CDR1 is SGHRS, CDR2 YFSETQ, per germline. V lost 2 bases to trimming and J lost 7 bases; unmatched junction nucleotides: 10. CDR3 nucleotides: TGCGCCAGCAGCTTAGAGCCCGGGACAGGGGGCCGGAATGAGCAGTTCTTC. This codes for CASSLEPGTGGRNEQFF.

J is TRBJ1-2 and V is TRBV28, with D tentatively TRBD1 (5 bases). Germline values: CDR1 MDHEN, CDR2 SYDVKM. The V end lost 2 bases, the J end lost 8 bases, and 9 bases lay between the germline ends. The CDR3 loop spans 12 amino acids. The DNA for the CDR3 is TGTGCCAGCAGTTTAAAAGGGGCGGGCTACACCTTC. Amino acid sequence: CASSLKGAGYTF.